The 15 T cell receptor beta chains given below trace back to one sample, sequenced in a study of T cell changes during pregnancy in multiple sclerosis. Here immunoSEQ multiplex PCR was the method, and the copy in TCRdb shows in-frame clones only, minus some. The sample consists of 18,000 or so clones, roughly 91% of them appearing once. This sample comprised CD4+ T cells from peripheral blood mononuclear cells, obtained in the first trimester of pregnancy. Receptors originate from a female donor in good health, enrolled as a control in a pregnancy study.

This chain links TRBV5-6 with TRBJ1-1; a possible D gene is TRBD1 (5 bases). The CDR3 loop spans 16 amino acids. V dropped 1 base and J dropped 0 bases, with 13 bases sitting between them. Germline V gives CDR1 SGHDT, CDR2 YYEEEE. This CDR3 reads CASSLPLGQMNTEAFF. In DNA form, the CDR3 reads TGTGCCAGCAGCTTGCCGTTGGGGCAGATGAACACTGAAGCTTTCTTT.

V and J are TRBV2 and TRBJ2-4, with 8 bases that match TRBD2. CDR3 length: 16 residues. J gave up 3 bases and V 6 bases, and 10 bases lay outside the gene matches. CDR1 is SNHLY and CDR2 is FYNNEI in the germline V gene. The CDR3 loop is CASRSGLAGVKNIQYF. The CDR3 DNA reads TGTGCCAGCAGAAGTGGACTAGCTGGGGTCAAAAACATTCAGTACTTC.

This clone was detected once. This chain joins TRBV9 and TRBJ2-1; 9 nucleotides line up with TRBD2. The CDR3 is 15 amino acids. V shed 6 bases and J 0 bases; nucleotides not matched to a gene: 4. Per the germline V gene, CDR1 is SGDLS and CDR2 is YYNGEE. Here the CDR3 DNA reads TGTGCCAGCATGCGGGGGGGCAGCTCCTACAATGAGCAGTTCTTC. It encodes CASMRGGSSYNEQFF.

The V call is TRBV9, the J call TRBJ2-6; TRBD1 matches at 9 bases. CDR1 is SGDLS, CDR2 YYNGEE, per germline. CDR3 length equals 18 residues. The V and J ends lost 4 bases and 0 bases, in that order; junction bases with no gene match: 8. CDR3: CASSLEDRGYSGANVLTF. CDR3 sequence (DNA): TGTGCCAGCAGCCTAGAGGACAGGGGTTACTCTGGGGCCAACGTCCTGACTTTC.

The J gene is TRBJ2-1, the V gene TRBV6-4, with a tentative D call TRBD2 (6 bases). The ends were cut back, 0 bases at V and 7 bases at J, with 16 bases in the middle. CDR1 and CDR2 (germline): MRHNA, SNTAGT. The CDR3 covers 16 residues. For the CDR3, the DNA is TGTGCCAGCAGTGACTCTACGAGGGAGGCGGGGAATGAGCAGTTCTTC. Residues: CASSDSTREAGNEQFF.

The rearrangement uses TRBV10-3 and TRBJ2-2, with 12 bases aligning to TRBD1. Trimming at V came to 6 bases and at J to 4 bases, leaving 9 bases not matched to a gene. CDR1 and CDR2 from the germline V gene are ENHRY and SYGVKD. The CDR3 runs to 17 residues. CDR3 protein: CAISDRGQGAPTGELFF. CDR3 DNA: TGTGCCATCAGCGACCGGGGACAGGGGGCCCCCACCGGGGAGCTGTTTTTT.

This chain joins TRBV19 and TRBJ1-4, with 8 bases lining up with TRBD1. V lost 5 bases, J lost 8 bases, and 7 bases stayed unmatched. The CDR3 length is 14 residues. Per germline, CDR1 LNHDA and CDR2 SQIVND (reference sequence). CDR3 region: CASSRQGRGEKLFF. The CDR3 DNA is TGTGCCAGTAGTCGACAGGGGCGAGGAGAAAAACTGTTTTTT.

The chain couples TRBV4-1 to TRBJ2-3; TRBD2 matches at 8 bases. The CDR3 runs 16 residues. CDR1 and CDR2 from the germline V gene are MGHRA and YSYEKL. V shed 5 bases, J shed 1 base, and the junction held 8 bases outside the gene matches. The CDR3 DNA sequence: TGCGCCAGCAGCGATACGCGGGGGGTGGGCACAGATACGCAGTATTTT. It is translated as CASSDTRGVGTDTQYF.

This chain links TRBV7-6 with TRBJ2-5; 8 bases line up with TRBD2. This CDR3 comprises 17 residues. Looked up from germline, CDR1 is SGHVS and CDR2 is FNYEAQ. The trim removed 0 bases at V and 2 bases at J, leaving 8 bases unmatched. CDR3 protein: CASSLAEGVAGQETQYF. The DNA of the CDR3 is TGTGCCAGCAGCTTAGCGGAGGGAGTAGCGGGGCAAGAGACCCAGTACTTC.

This clone was observed a handful of times. The chain links TRBV6-6 to TRBJ1-6, with unresolved D. This CDR3 is built from 12 residues. Trimming shortened V by 6 bases and J by 7 bases, and 7 bases separated the two germline ends. Germline values: CDR1 MNHNY, CDR2 SVGAGI (reference sequence). CDR3 nucleotides: TGTGCCAGCAGACCGGAGAATTCACCCCTCCACTTT. Its protein is CASRPENSPLHF.

The CDR3 region is CASSPFRDRGRINQPQHF. CDR3 bases: TGCGCCAGCAGTCCCTTCCGGGACAGGGGGCGCATCAATCAGCCCCAGCATTTT. The rearrangement uses TRBV23-1 and TRBJ1-5; TRBD1 matches 12 bases. TRBV23-1 is an open reading frame, and its role is uncertain. V lost 4 bases to trimming and J lost 3 bases; unmatched junction nucleotides: 10. This CDR3 region has 18 residues.

The rearrangement links TRBV6-1 to TRBJ2-7, with D unclear. The V and J ends lost 8 bases and 1 base respectively, with 12 bases between them. The V gene's germline CDR1 is MNHNS and CDR2 SASEGT. This CDR3 region has 13 residues. CDR3: CASWPRGSYEQYF. The CDR3 nucleotides read TGTGCCAGCTGGCCCAGAGGATCCTACGAGCAGTACTTC.

The chain combines TRBV6-5 with TRBJ1-1; D might be TRBD1 (5 bases). This CDR3 spans 14 amino acids. CDR1 and CDR2 (germline): MNHEY, SVGAGI. Trimming took off 2 bases at V and 2 bases at J, with 9 bases between the two ends. Written as DNA, the CDR3 is TGTGCCAGCAGTTACGGGCAGGGTAACACTGAAGCTTTCTTT. It codes for CASSYGQGNTEAFF.

This clone was counted a single time. V gene TRBV2 combines with J gene TRBJ2-7; possible D gene TRBD1, 6 bases. Germline V CDR1 and CDR2: SNHLY, FYNNEI. The CDR3 loop spans 12 amino acids. The V end was cut by 8 bases, the J end by 5 bases, with 13 bases between. CDR3 sequence: CASGPQGHEQYF. The CDR3 DNA follows: TGTGCCAGCGGTCCACAGGGCCACGAGCAGTACTTC.

The V call is TRBV13, the J call TRBJ1-2, with 8 bases matching TRBD1. Unmatched junction bases numbered 9, after V lost 4 bases and J lost 2 bases. The CDR3 consists of 16 residues. Germline V gene data show CDR1 as PRHDT and CDR2 as FYEKMQ (reference sequence). The CDR3 DNA reads TGTGCCAGCAGCTCCGGACAGGGAGGGACAAACTATGGCTACACCTTC. It yields the protein CASSSGQGGTNYGYTF. Based on the CDR3 plus reference TRBV13 and TRBJ1-2, the full variable domain is AAGVIQSPRHLIKEKRETATLKCYPIPRHDTVYWYQQGPGQDPQFLISFYEKMQSDKGSIPDRFSAQQFSDYHSELNMSSLELGDSALYFCASSSGQGGTNYGYTFGSGTRLTVV.